The 26 T cell receptor beta chains listed next were all sequenced from one sample in a study of T cells in women clearing cervical HPV infection. TCRdb keeps only in-frame clones here, not all; method: immunoSEQ multiplex PCR. With some 25,000 clones in the sample, the ten largest clones hold around 3.5%. What was sequenced was blood buffy coat. The receptors come from a woman aged 18 to 75 with a cervical HPV16 infection that either progressed to CIN3+ or cleared (not recorded which).

A word on this clone: The CDR3 extends 3 residues past the end of the read, so its final part is completed from the germline J gene. This chain connects TRBV20-1 to TRBJ2-3; D gene unclear. This CDR3 comprises 15 residues. Trimming took off 0 bases at V and 0 bases at J, with 10 bases between the two ends. Germline CDR1 reads DFQATT; CDR2 reads SNEGSKA (reference sequence). CDR3 sequence reads: CSARDSITSTDTQYF. CDR3 DNA, as far as it was read: TGCAGTGCTAGAGACTCCATAACTAGCACAGATACG.

For this clone: The read comes to an end 3 residues before the CDR3 does, leaving the germline J gene to fill in the end. The rearrangement links TRBV2 to TRBJ1-5; D is possibly TRBD1 (6 bases). The germline V and J ends were trimmed by 5 bases and 6 bases, with 14 bases remaining between them. Germline CDR1 SNHLY, CDR2 FYNNEI. The CDR3 is 14 amino acids. CDR3 bases read: TGTGCCAGCAGTAAGACAGGTCTTGGTCAGCCC. This translates into CASSKTGLGQP. The full CDR3 reads CASSKTGLGQPQHF.

Of note for this clone: The read terminates 3 residues ahead of where the CDR3 ends, so the germline J gene completes it. The chain employs TRBV20-1 and TRBJ2-3, with D hard to call. The CDR3 contains 14 residues. V lost 0 bases and J 5 bases, leaving 12 bases between the germline ends. The V gene's germline CDR1 is DFQATT and CDR2 SNEGSKA (reference sequence). The CDR3: CSARDRALQDTQYF. The covered CDR3 bases are TGCAGTGCTAGAGATAGGGCATTACAAGATACG.

For this clone: The CDR3 end is not reached by the read, which stops 3 residues before it; the germline J gene fills it in. V and J are TRBV7-9 and TRBJ2-3; 7 nucleotides align to TRBD1. Germline assignment: CDR1 SEHNR and CDR2 FQNEAQ (reference sequence). V lost 5 bases, J lost 3 bases, and 2 bases stayed unmatched. The CDR3 is made up of 13 amino acids. The CDR3: CASSPQGTDTQYF. Partial CDR3 DNA: TGTGCCAGCAGCCCACAGGGGACAGATACG. Based on the CDR3 plus reference TRBV7-9 and TRBJ2-3, the full variable domain is DTGVSQNPRHKITKRGQNVTFRCDPISEHNRLYWYRQTLGQGPEFLTYFQNEAQLEKSRLLSDRFSAERPKGSFSTLEIQRTEQGDSAMYLCASSPQGTDTQYFGPGTRLTVL.

On this clone: The read stops 3 residues short of the end of the CDR3; the missing end is completed from the germline J gene. The chain employs TRBV7-2 and TRBJ1-2; D unresolved. The germline gives CDR1 SGHTA, CDR2 FQGNSA. The CDR3 covers 14 residues. CDR3 DNA, as far as it was read: TGTGCCAGCAGCGTGGATAAGAGCACAGATACC. Translating gives CASSVDKSTDT. The entire CDR3 protein is CASSVDKSTDTYTF.

Of note for this clone: The read ends 3 residues early relative to the CDR3; the germline J gene fills the gap. The chain is built from TRBV7-2 and TRBJ1-3; 9 bases line up with TRBD1. The length of the CDR3 is 14 residues. Germline-derived CDR1 and CDR2 are SGHTA and FQGNSA. After removal of 4 bases from V and 4 bases from J, the junction contained 2 bases not matched to a gene. The CDR3: CASSWTGEGNTIYF. The CDR3 DNA, read in part, is TGTGCCAGCAGCTGGACAGGGGAGGGAAACACC. Full variable domain (rest looked up from reference TRBV7-2 and TRBJ1-3): GAGVSQSPSNKVTEKGKDVELRCDPISGHTALYWYRQSLGQGLEFLIYFQGNSAPDKSGLPSDRFSAERTGGSVSTLTIQRTQQEDSAVYLCASSWTGEGNTIYFGEGSWLTVV.

As to this clone: Read data end 3 residues before the CDR3 end; the end is taken from the germline J gene. The chain joins TRBV6-2 or TRBV6-3 to TRBJ2-7; TRBD1 aligns across 7 bases. The CDR3 has 13 amino acids. V lost 7 bases to trimming and J lost 6 bases; unmatched junction nucleotides: 9. Germline loops: CDR1 MNHEY, CDR2 SVGEGT. The CDR3 bases that were read are TGTGCCAGCACGACAGGGCAAAACGCCGAG. This encodes CASTTGQNAE. The whole CDR3 sequence is CASTTGQNAEQYF.

With regard to this clone: Read coverage stops 3 residues before the CDR3 terminus; the germline J gene supplies the remainder. V and J are TRBV30 and TRBJ1-6; 7 bases line up with TRBD1. This CDR3 is 14 amino acids long. After removal of 0 bases from V and 8 bases from J, the junction contained 4 bases not matched to a gene. The germline V gene encodes CDR1 GTSNPN and CDR2 SVGIG (reference sequence). The part of the CDR3 DNA that was read is TGTGCCTGGAGTGTAGGACAGGAATATTCACCC. Translating gives CAWSVGQEYSP. The CDR3 in its entirety is CAWSVGQEYSPLHF.

On this clone itself: Sequencing ends 3 residues short of the CDR3 end; the germline J gene provides the rest. This sequence joins TRBV6-1 and TRBJ2-5; D could derive from TRBD1 or TRBD2 (5 bases each). V was cut by 2 bases and J by 1 base, with 14 bases left in between. This CDR3 region has 16 residues. CDR1 is MNHNS and CDR2 is SASEGT in the germline V gene. CDR3 protein: CASSERSKGSQETQYF. The CDR3 DNA, read in part, is TGTGCCAGCAGTGAAAGGTCTAAGGGGAGCCAAGAGACC.

Partial CDR3 DNA: TGTGCCTGGGAGCCTACAGAGAGCTACGAG. Translation gives CAWEPTESYE. The full CDR3 protein reads CAWEPTESYEQYF. The chain employs TRBV30 and TRBJ2-7; D remains unclear. The CDR3 end falls 3 residues outside the read, so it is completed with the germline J gene. V was clipped by 5 bases and J by 3 bases, with 14 bases between them. The CDR3 has 13 residues. The germline V gene encodes CDR1 GTSNPN and CDR2 SVGIG (reference sequence).

As concerns this clone: One end of the junction varies from germline; a read error may be responsible. The CDR3 is cut off 3 residues early in the read; its end comes from the germline J gene. The chain carries TRBV18 and TRBJ1-2, with D tentatively TRBD1 (6 bases). This CDR3 region has 15 residues. In germline, CDR1 is KGHSH, CDR2 LQKENI. The sequenced CDR3 bases are TGTGCCAGCTCATCACCCTCAGGGGAAAACTATGGC. Translation: CASSSPSGENYG. The full CDR3 reads CASSSPSGENYGYTF.

Concerning this clone itself: The CDR3 end falls 3 residues outside the read, so it is completed with the germline J gene. The rearrangement uses TRBV10-3 and TRBJ2-7; 11 bases match TRBD2. This CDR3 has 15 amino acids. Unmatched junction bases numbered 3, after V lost 3 bases and J lost 2 bases. From germline, CDR1 is ENHRY and CDR2 SYGVKD. The CDR3 DNA, read in part, is TGTGCCATCAGTGAAGTAGCGGGGGGGACCTACGAG. It yields the protein CAISEVAGGTYE. The full CDR3 protein reads CAISEVAGGTYEQYF.

In regard to this clone: Sequencing ends 3 residues short of the CDR3 end; the germline J gene provides the rest. This sequence joins TRBV7-3 and TRBJ2-5, with D maybe TRBD1 (5 bases). The CDR3 is 13 amino acids. Germline V gives CDR1 SGHTA, CDR2 FQGTGA. Trimming removed 5 bases at V and 1 base at J, with 8 bases between. The covered CDR3 bases are TGTGCCAGCAGCCTCAGGGCCCAAGAGACC. Protein sequence: CASSLRAQET. The CDR3, in full, reads CASSLRAQETQYF. The entire variable domain, with the rest obtained from reference TRBV7-3 and TRBJ2-5, is as follows: GAGVSQTPSNKVTEKGKYVELRCDPISGHTALYWYRQSLGQGPEFLIYFQGTGAADDSGLPNDRFFAVRPEGSVSTLKIQRTERGDSAVYLCASSLRAQETQYFGPGTRLLVL.

The CDR3 protein is CASSPIAASGNTIYF. The sequenced CDR3 bases are TGTGCCAGCTCACCAATTGCGGCGTCTGGAAACACC. The chain uses TRBV18 and TRBJ1-3; D remains ambiguous. The read finishes 3 residues shy of the CDR3 end, and the germline J gene is used to complete it. The germline CDR1 and CDR2 sequences are KGHSH and LQKENI. This CDR3 is 15 amino acids long. Between the trimmed V and J ends, which lost 2 bases and 1 base, there was a span of 9 bases.

A note on this clone: The read stops 3 residues short of the end of the CDR3; the missing end is completed from the germline J gene. The V and J genes are TRBV13 and TRBJ1-6; 7 nucleotides line up with TRBD1. After removal of 5 bases from V and 6 bases from J, the junction contained 10 bases not matched to a gene. From germline, CDR1 is PRHDT and CDR2 FYEKMQ (reference sequence). The CDR3 is made up of 16 amino acids. CDR3 protein: CASSPQGLELNSPLHF. CDR3 DNA, as far as it was read: TGTGCCAGCAGCCCACAGGGGCTCGAACTTAATTCACCC.

About this clone: The sequenced fragment ends 3 residues before the CDR3 boundary, so the rest is inferred from the germline J gene. The V call is TRBV5-6, the J call TRBJ1-2, with a possible D match to TRBD1 (6 bases). The V gene's germline CDR1 is SGHDT and CDR2 YYEEEE. The CDR3 consists of 14 residues. Trimming cost V 2 bases and J 2 bases, with 10 bases left between them. The CDR3 DNA, read in part, is TGTGCCAGCAGCTTAACTGGACAGAACTATGGC. Translated, it gives CASSLTGQNYG. The CDR3 in its entirety is CASSLTGQNYGYTF.

Concerning this clone itself: The sequenced fragment ends 3 residues before the CDR3 boundary, so the rest is inferred from the germline J gene. This chain joins TRBV19 and TRBJ1-1; D remains unclear. Germline CDR1 LNHDA, CDR2 SQIVND (reference sequence). This CDR3 region has 14 residues. The V end was cut by 2 bases, the J end by 7 bases, with 14 bases between. The sequenced CDR3 bases are TGTGCCAGTAGTATAAAATGGGCCAAGGATGAA. Amino acid sequence: CASSIKWAKDE. The entire CDR3 protein reads CASSIKWAKDEAFF.

Regarding this clone: The CDR3 is cut off 3 residues early in the read; its end comes from the germline J gene. The rearrangement joins TRBV9 to TRBJ2-7; TRBD2 agrees at 7 bases. The germline V gene encodes CDR1 SGDLS and CDR2 YYNGEE. This CDR3 region has 13 residues. Unmatched junction bases numbered 2, after V lost 2 bases and J lost 3 bases. The part of the CDR3 DNA that was read is TGTGCCAGCAGCGTTTCTAGCGGCTACGAG. It is translated as CASSVSSGYE. The whole CDR3 sequence is CASSVSSGYEQYF.

On this clone itself: The CDR3 end is not reached by the read, which stops 3 residues before it; the germline J gene fills it in. V is TRBV11-2 and J is TRBJ2-1, with a tentative D call TRBD2 (6 bases). With 7 bases removed from V and 6 bases from J, the gap between germline ends came to 19 bases. Germline lookup yields CDR1 SGHAT and CDR2 FQNNGV. The CDR3 loop spans 15 amino acids. The CDR3 reads CASTLLARRGNEQFF. CDR3 bases read: TGTGCCAGCACCCTTCTAGCGAGGAGGGGCAATGAG. Filled out from reference TRBV11-2 and TRBJ2-1, the complete variable domain reads EAGVAQSPRYKIIEKRQSVAFWCNPISGHATLYWYQQILGQGPKLLIQFQNNGVVDDSQLPKDRFSAERLKGVDSTLKIQPAKLEDSAVYLCASTLLARRGNEQFFGPGTRLTVL.

On this clone: The CDR3 end is not reached by the read, which stops 3 residues before it; the germline J gene fills it in. V gene TRBV20-1 combines with J gene TRBJ2-1, with TRBD2 matching over 7 bases. Trimming cost V 8 bases and J 5 bases; bases outside gene matches: 18. The CDR3 is 16 residues long. Germline V lookup: CDR1 DFQATT, CDR2 SNEGSKA (reference sequence). CDR3 DNA (partial): TGCAGTACAGCCCACCCTAGCGGCCTATTCGACAATGAG. Translation: CSTAHPSGLFDNE. The whole CDR3 reads CSTAHPSGLFDNEQFF.

Details on this clone: The CDR3 end falls 3 residues outside the read, so it is completed with the germline J gene. This chain links TRBV20-1 with TRBJ1-4; the D is unclear. CDR3 length equals 14 residues. Germline-derived CDR1 and CDR2 are DFQATT and SNEGSKA (reference sequence). Trimming pared 6 bases from V and 4 bases from J, leaving 15 bases between. CDR3 residues: CSAPQAPINEKLFF. Partial CDR3 DNA: TGCAGTGCACCGCAGGCTCCAATTAATGAAAAA.

With respect to this clone: The missing CDR3 end, 3 residues past where the read stops, is filled in from the germline J gene. The chain recombines TRBV6-2 or TRBV6-3 with TRBJ2-3, with 14 nucleotides matching TRBD2. The V gene's germline CDR1 is MNHEY and CDR2 SVGEGT. This CDR3 is 15 amino acids long. The CDR3 DNA, read in part, is TGTGCCAGCAGGCGACTAGCGGGGGGGCAAGAGACG. It codes for CASRRLAGGQET. The whole CDR3 protein is CASRRLAGGQETQYF.

On this clone: An end of the junction does not agree with germline; a read error may underlie this. With the read ending 3 residues before the CDR3 end, the germline J gene is used to fill in that end. Other DNA sequences in the same sample also yield this CDR3. J is TRBJ1-3 and V is TRBV30; 8 bases are shared with TRBD1. CDR1 and CDR2 from the germline V gene are GTSNPN and SVGIG (reference sequence). CDR3 length: 15 residues. Incomplete CDR3 DNA: TGTGCCTGGAGTTGGGCCAGGGGGCAAGGAAACACG. Protein: CAWSWARGQGNT. The CDR3 in its entirety is CAWSWARGQGNTIYF.

With regard to this clone: Read coverage stops 3 residues before the CDR3 terminus; the germline J gene supplies the remainder. The chain employs TRBV6-2 or TRBV6-3 and TRBJ2-1; the D is unclear. CDR3 length equals 12 residues. The germline CDR1 and CDR2 sequences are MNHEY and SVGEGT. Trimming cost V 4 bases and J 9 bases, with 10 bases left between them. CDR3 sequence: CASSSQLSEQFF. Partial CDR3 DNA: TGTGCCAGCAGTTCCCAGTTGAGTGAG.

In regard to this clone: The missing CDR3 end, 3 residues past where the read stops, is filled in from the germline J gene. The chain links TRBV7-3 to TRBJ2-4; possibly TRBD1 for D (6 bases). CDR3 length equals 12 residues. Germline V CDR1 and CDR2: SGHTA, FQGTGA. CDR3 DNA, as far as it was read: TGTGCCAGCGGGGGCACAAACTATGGT. It codes for CASGGTNYG. In full, the CDR3 is CASGGTNYGQYF. The full variable domain, in which reference TRBV7-3 and TRBJ2-4 provide the parts outside the CDR3, is GAGVSQTPSNKVTEKGKYVELRCDPISGHTALYWYRQSLGQGPEFLIYFQGTGAADDSGLPNDRFFAVRPEGSVSTLKIQRTERGDSAVYLCASGGTNYGQYFGAGTRLSVL.

Notes on this clone: The CDR3 end falls 3 residues outside the read, so it is completed with the germline J gene. The rearrangement uses TRBV27 and TRBJ1-1; perhaps TRBD1 as D (6 bases). Looked up from germline, CDR1 is MNHEY and CDR2 is SMNVEV (reference sequence). This CDR3 spans 12 amino acids. Trimming took 8 bases from V and 7 from J, leaving 14 bases between them. CDR3 protein: CASFISRGEAFF. CDR3 DNA, as far as it was read: TGTGCCAGCTTCATAAGCAGGGGTGAA.